These T cell receptor beta chains were read from a single sample in a study of response to subunit inactivated influenza vaccine. Via MiXCR, TCRdb re-called the RT-PCR reads, giving one row per CDR3 protein. The sample has hundreds of thousands of distinct CDR3 sequences, 7.5% to 8.5% seen once. Sequenced material: PBMCs from blood, taken 23 months after vaccination. The origin of the receptors is a man between 50 and 75 years old who received an inactivated influenza vaccine. Each CDR3 is given with its conserved first and last residue. Each record gives: clone size, V gene, D gene, J gene, CDR3 protein, CDR3 DNA. A D gene is named only where the DNA matches it firmly. Clone size is shown for a subset of rows, as once, few, many or a class of expanded clone.

size: many
V: TRBV12-3/TRBV12-4
D: NA
J: TRBJ2-7
CDR3: CASSLDLEQYF
DNA: TGTGCCAGCAGTTTAGATCTCGAGCAGTACTTC

size: many
V: TRBV4-3
D: NA
J: TRBJ2-2
CDR3: CASSQDGAPGTGELFF
DNA: TGCGCCAGCAGCCAAGATGGGGCCCCAGGCACCGGGGAGCTGTTTTTT

size: NA
V: TRBV5-1
D: TRBD1
J: TRBJ2-1
CDR3: CASSLVVGQANEQFF
DNA: TGCGCCAGCAGCTTGGTTGTGGGACAGGCCAATGAGCAGTTCTTC

size: NA
V: TRBV5-1
D: TRBD1
J: TRBJ2-2
CDR3: CASRNRGETGELFF
DNA: TGCGCCAGCAGGAACAGGGGAGAAACCGGGGAGCTGTTTTTT

size: NA
V: TRBV7-2
D: NA
J: TRBJ2-1
CDR3: CASSLYGRNYNEQFF
DNA: TGTGCCAGCAGCTTATATGGGCGCAACTACAATGAGCAGTTCTTC

size: few
V: TRBV20-1
D: NA
J: TRBJ1-1
CDR3: CSASRTENTEAFF
DNA: TGCAGTGCTAGTAGGACGGAGAACACTGAAGCTTTCTTT

size: NA
V: TRBV5-1
D: TRBD1
J: TRBJ2-6
CDR3: CASRTGGSSGANVLTF
DNA: TGCGCCAGCAGAACAGGGGGCTCCTCTGGGGCCAACGTCCTGACTTTC

size: few
V: TRBV7-3
D: TRBD1
J: TRBJ2-3
CDR3: CASSTGQGAADTQYF
DNA: TGTGCCAGCAGCACGGGACAGGGGGCCGCAGATACGCAGTATTTT

size: NA
V: TRBV4-3
D: TRBD2
J: TRBJ2-7
CDR3: CASSLTRGEREGAYEQYF
DNA: TGCGCCAGCAGCCTAACCCGAGGCGAGCGGGAGGGAGCCTACGAGCAGTACTTC

size: many
V: TRBV20-1
D: NA
J: TRBJ1-2
CDR3: CSASRTATRYGYTF
DNA: TGCAGTGCTAGCCGGACAGCGACACGCTATGGCTACACCTTC

size: NA
V: TRBV4-3
D: NA
J: TRBJ1-5
CDR3: CASSQDYRSPQPQHF
DNA: TGCGCCAGCAGCCAGGATTACAGGAGTCCCCAGCCCCAGCATTTT

size: many
V: TRBV12-3/TRBV12-4
D: NA
J: TRBJ2-1
CDR3: CAIRRGVAYNEQFF
DNA: TGTGCCATCCGACGTGGCGTGGCCTACAATGAGCAGTTCTTC

size: few
V: TRBV30
D: NA
J: TRBJ1-1
CDR3: CAWKRGVNTEAFF
DNA: TGTGCCTGGAAAAGGGGGGTCAACACTGAAGCTTTCTTT

size: many
V: TRBV11-2
D: TRBD1
J: TRBJ1-3
CDR3: CASSRQGASGNTIYF
DNA: TGTGCCAGCAGCCGACAGGGGGCTTCTGGAAACACCATATATTTT

size: few
V: TRBV15
D: NA
J: TRBJ1-1
CDR3: CATSRDRRIEAFF
DNA: TGTGCCACCAGCAGAGATCGCAGGATAGAAGCTTTCTTT

size: many
V: TRBV20-1
D: TRBD1
J: TRBJ1-5
CDR3: CSAGQGESQPQHF
DNA: TGCAGTGCTGGACAGGGGGAAAGTCAGCCCCAGCATTTT

size: NA
V: TRBV25-1
D: NA
J: TRBJ1-6
CDR3: CASSPPGGSYNSPLHF
DNA: TGTGCCAGCAGTCCTCCCGGGGGCTCCTATAATTCACCCCTCCACTTT

size: NA
V: TRBV11-1
D: TRBD2
J: TRBJ2-1
CDR3: CASSHTPGLAGESSYNEQFF
DNA: TGTGCCAGCAGCCATACACCGGGACTAGCGGGAGAGAGCTCCTACAATGAGCAGTTCTTC

size: many
V: TRBV5-1
D: TRBD1
J: TRBJ2-3
CDR3: CASNTGAGSTDTQYF
DNA: TGCGCCAGCAACACAGGGGCTGGTAGCACAGATACGCAGTATTTT

size: few
V: TRBV2
D: NA
J: TRBJ2-3
CDR3: CASSPLIGLEGRDTQYF
DNA: TGTGCCAGCAGCCCCCTTATAGGCCTAGAAGGACGAGATACGCAGTATTTT

size: NA
V: TRBV4-1
D: TRBD2
J: TRBJ2-5
CDR3: CASSQDSRTSKETQYF
DNA: TGCGCCAGCAGCCAAGACTCCAGGACTAGCAAAGAGACCCAGTACTTC

size: few
V: TRBV9
D: NA
J: TRBJ2-3
CDR3: CASSTVGTDTQYF
DNA: TGTGCCAGCAGCACGGTAGGCACAGATACGCAGTATTTT

size: few
V: TRBV5-1
D: TRBD1
J: TRBJ2-7
CDR3: CASSLVRGSNYEQYF
DNA: TGCGCCAGCAGCTTGGTCAGGGGGAGTAATTACGAGCAGTACTTC

size: NA
V: TRBV30
D: TRBD2
J: TRBJ2-1
CDR3: CAWNPLAGYNEQFF
DNA: TGTGCCTGGAACCCCCTAGCGGGCTACAATGAGCAGTTCTTC

size: few
V: TRBV10-3
D: TRBD2
J: TRBJ2-1
CDR3: CAISSTSASSYNEQFF
DNA: TGTGCCATCAGTTCCACTAGCGCGAGCTCCTACAATGAGCAGTTCTTC

size: few
V: TRBV10-1
D: NA
J: TRBJ2-3
CDR3: CASSDGGQGQTPLSTDTQYF
DNA: TGCGCCAGCAGCGATGGAGGGCAAGGGCAGACGCCCCTTAGCACAGATACGCAGTATTTT

size: few
V: TRBV6-1
D: NA
J: TRBJ1-5
CDR3: CASSESPSQRPQHF
DNA: TGTGCCAGCAGTGAAAGCCCCAGCCAACGGCCCCAGCATTTT

size: few
V: TRBV3-1
D: NA
J: TRBJ2-7
CDR3: CASSQVLRREQYF
DNA: TGTGCCAGCAGCCAAGTACTTAGGCGCGAGCAGTACTTC

size: NA
V: TRBV2
D: TRBD2
J: TRBJ2-2
CDR3: CASKGLAANTGELFF
DNA: TGTGCCAGCAAAGGACTAGCGGCGAACACCGGGGAGCTGTTTTTT

size: few
V: TRBV19
D: TRBD2
J: TRBJ2-1
CDR3: CASSGRTSGGLSSYNEQFF
DNA: TGTGCCAGTAGTGGGAGGACTAGCGGGGGCCTGAGCTCCTACAATGAGCAGTTCTTC

size: many
V: TRBV5-1
D: NA
J: TRBJ2-3
CDR3: CASSTARGSDTQYF
DNA: TGCGCCAGCAGCACCGCCAGGGGTTCAGATACGCAGTATTTT

size: few
V: TRBV18
D: TRBD1
J: TRBJ2-1
CDR3: CASSPPGQGANEQFF
DNA: TGTGCCAGCTCACCGCCGGGACAGGGGGCCAATGAGCAGTTCTTC

size: few
V: TRBV7-9
D: TRBD1
J: TRBJ2-2
CDR3: CASSRQGYTGELFF
DNA: TGTGCCAGCAGCCGACAGGGGTACACCGGGGAGCTGTTTTTT

size: many
V: TRBV20-1
D: NA
J: TRBJ1-1
CDR3: CSASPSGGTEAFF
DNA: TGCAGTGCTTCCCCATCGGGAGGCACTGAAGCTTTCTTT

size: few
V: TRBV28
D: TRBD1
J: TRBJ1-3
CDR3: CASSFPDRVGNTIYF
DNA: TGTGCCAGCAGTTTTCCGGACAGGGTTGGAAACACCATATATTTT

size: few
V: TRBV24-1
D: TRBD1
J: TRBJ2-3
CDR3: CATSHRGSTDTQYF
DNA: TGTGCCACCAGTCACAGGGGAAGCACAGATACGCAGTATTTT

size: many
V: TRBV12-3/TRBV12-4
D: NA
J: TRBJ2-1
CDR3: CASSFSPGDNEQFF
DNA: TGTGCCAGCAGTTTTTCCCCGGGAGACAATGAGCAGTTCTTC

size: many
V: TRBV20-1
D: NA
J: TRBJ1-2
CDR3: CSARGLDGYTF
DNA: TGCAGTGCTAGAGGTCTTGATGGCTACACCTTC

size: many
V: TRBV29-1
D: NA
J: TRBJ1-2
CDR3: CSVSRGPRGYTF
DNA: TGCAGCGTTTCCCGGGGCCCACGGGGCTACACCTTC

size: many
V: TRBV5-1
D: TRBD2
J: TRBJ2-5
CDR3: CASSLGGGSQETQYF
DNA: TGCGCCAGCAGCTTGGGCGGGGGGTCTCAAGAGACCCAGTACTTC

size: NA
V: TRBV3-1
D: NA
J: TRBJ2-7
CDR3: CACSQQAPFTYEQYF
DNA: TGTGCCTGCAGCCAACAGGCCCCTTTTACCTACGAGCAGTACTTC

size: few
V: TRBV4-3
D: NA
J: TRBJ1-4
CDR3: CASSRSDRGAWRHEKLFF
DNA: TGCGCCAGCAGCCGGAGCGACCGGGGGGCATGGCGTCATGAAAAACTGTTTTTT

size: NA
V: TRBV3-1
D: TRBD2
J: TRBJ2-7
CDR3: CASSQDLASGEQYF
DNA: TGTGCCAGCAGCCAAGATTTGGCTAGCGGCGAGCAGTACTTC

size: NA
V: TRBV12-3/TRBV12-4
D: TRBD1
J: TRBJ1-2
CDR3: CASSQSDRGNYGYTF
DNA: TGTGCCAGCAGTCAGTCAGACAGGGGTAACTATGGCTACACCTTC

size: many
V: TRBV12-3/TRBV12-4
D: TRBD1
J: TRBJ1-2
CDR3: CASSPGQTYGYTF
DNA: TGTGCCAGCAGCCCGGGACAGACCTATGGCTACACCTTC

size: many
V: TRBV15
D: NA
J: TRBJ2-4
CDR3: CATSRDLETVLAKNIQYF
DNA: TGTGCCACCAGCAGAGATCTCGAGACAGTTCTAGCCAAAAACATTCAGTACTTC